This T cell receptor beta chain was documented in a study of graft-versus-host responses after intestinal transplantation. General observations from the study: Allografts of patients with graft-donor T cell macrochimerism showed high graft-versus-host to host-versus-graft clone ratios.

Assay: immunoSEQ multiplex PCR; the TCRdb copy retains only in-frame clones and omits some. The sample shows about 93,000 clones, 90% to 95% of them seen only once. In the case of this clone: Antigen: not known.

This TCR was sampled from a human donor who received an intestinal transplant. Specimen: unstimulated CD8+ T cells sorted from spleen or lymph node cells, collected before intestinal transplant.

CDR3 protein: CAWMAGVGVDTQYF. In DNA, the CDR3 is TGTGCCTGGATGGCGGGAGTTGGAGTGGATACGCAGTATTTT. The rearrangement links TRBV30 to TRBJ2-3, with 7 bases lining up with TRBD2. After removal of 4 bases from V and 6 bases from J, the junction contained 10 bases not matched to a gene. This CDR3 comprises 14 residues. CDR1 is GTSNPN, CDR2 SVGIG, per germline (reference sequence).